This T cell receptor beta chain came from a study of T cell changes during pregnancy in multiple sclerosis. V trimming: 0 bases; J trimming: 8 bases; junction bases outside the gene matches: 5. The CDR3 extends over 15 amino acids. Per germline, CDR1 MNHEY and CDR2 SMNVEV (reference sequence). Data came from immunoSEQ multiplex PCR; TCRdb stores just in-frame clones and leaves some out. The sample holds 70,000 to 95,000 clones, 90% to 95% seen once. The specimen comprised peripheral blood, sampled in the first trimester of pregnancy. The J gene is TRBJ2-1, the V gene TRBV27; 9 bases map to TRBD2. This clonotype was sampled from a female donor with multiple sclerosis, enrolled in a pregnancy study. The DNA for the CDR3 is TGTGCCAGCAGTTTATCCAGCGGGGGGATATATGAGCAGTTCTTC. Translation gives CASSLSSGGIYEQFF.